This T cell receptor (beta chain) comes out of a study of neoadjuvant anti-PD-1 for oral cavity cancer. V was pared by 6 bases and J by 4 bases, with 7 bases of the junction left unmatched. CDR3 length equals 15 residues. Germline V CDR1 and CDR2: MNHNY, SVGAGI (reference sequence). Whole-study results and caveats: Higher pretreatment Treg/Th17 ratios tracked higher pretreatment blood clonality.

The repertoire was sequenced with immunoSEQ multiplex PCR; TCRdb's copy has only in-frame clones and lacks some. The sample includes roughly 7,200 clones, roughly 54% of them seen just once. With regard to this clone: Antigen unknown.

Sequencing was performed on tumor tissue, taken before nivolumab (anti-PD-1) treatment. V gene TRBV6-6 combines with J gene TRBJ2-3; 10 positions match TRBD2. This TCR came from a person between 40 and 79 years old with oral cavity squamous cell carcinoma. The chain's CDR3 is CASSFQRGGADTQYF. CDR3 DNA: TGTGCCAGCAGCTTTCAGCGGGGGGGCGCAGATACGCAGTATTTT.